These 8 T cell receptor beta chains came from one sample sequenced in a study of T-cell memory formation after mild COVID-19. From the 5' RACE reads, TCRdb called clonotypes with MiXCR, one entry per CDR3 protein. The top ten hold about a fifth of the sample, which has about 290,000 distinct CDR3 sequences, more than 15% seen once. The sample comprised PBMCs or a T cell subset sorted from them (not recorded which). These receptors all come from a man between 18 and 35 years old who had mild COVID-19 (a few samples of this study predate the infection). Cell type and time point are not known.

V and J are TRBV5-6 and TRBJ2-7; tentative D call: TRBD2 (5 bases). The germline V gene has CDR1 SGHDT and CDR2 YYEEEE. The CDR3 totals 14 residues. Between the trimmed V and J ends, which lost 4 bases and 2 bases, there was a span of 13 bases. CDR3 in amino acids: CASSIAGKPYEQYF. CDR3 sequence (DNA): TGTGCCAGCAGCATCGCGGGCAAGCCCTACGAGCAGTACTTC. Looking up the rest from reference TRBV5-6 and TRBJ2-7 gives the full variable domain: DAGVTQSPTHLIKTRGQQVTLRCSPKSGHDTVSWYQQALGQGPQFIFQYYEEEERQRGNFPDRFSGHQFPNYSSELNVNALLLGDSALYLCASSIAGKPYEQYFGPGTRLTVT.

V is TRBV6-1 and J is TRBJ2-5; TRBD1 might be the D (6 bases). CDR3 length equals 16 residues. The V and J ends lost 3 bases and 5 bases respectively, with 19 bases between them. Germline V lookup: CDR1 MNHNS, CDR2 SASEGT. CDR3 bases: TGTGCCAGCAGTGACGTGACAGTGGCCCAGGGGGAGACCCAGTACTTC. It specifies CASSDVTVAQGETQYF.

The chain employs TRBV30 and TRBJ2-7, with D hard to call. From germline, CDR1 is GTSNPN and CDR2 SVGIG (reference sequence). CDR3 length: 10 amino acids. V dropped 1 base and J dropped 5 bases, with 3 bases sitting between them. In nucleotides, the CDR3 is TGTGCCTGGAGTGGGAACGAGCAGTACTTC. Translated, it gives CAWSGNEQYF.

The J gene is TRBJ1-2, the V gene TRBV5-1; D remains ambiguous. CDR1 SGHRS and CDR2 YFSETQ come from the germline V gene. V lost 2 bases to trimming and J lost 2 bases, with 13 bases between them. CDR3 size: 15 residues. The CDR3 DNA reads TGCGCCAGCAGCTTAGATCCAGGCCTGAACTATGGCTACACCTTC. It is translated as CASSLDPGLNYGYTF.

The V call is TRBV5-8, the J call TRBJ1-5, with TRBD1 matching over 7 bases. This CDR3 spans 14 amino acids. The germline V gene encodes CDR1 SGHTS and CDR2 YDEGEE. Trimming cost V 5 bases and J 3 bases; bases outside gene matches: 5. The CDR3 coding sequence is TGTGCCAGCAGACACAGGGGAGTCAATCAGCCCCAGCATTTT. This sequence encodes CASRHRGVNQPQHF.

This clonotype was observed many times. The chain combines TRBV5-6 with TRBJ1-2, with D hard to call. Trimming cost V 0 bases and J 7 bases, with 7 bases left between them. Germline values: CDR1 SGHDT, CDR2 YYEEEE. The CDR3 is 12 residues long. The CDR3 loop reads CASSLDIRGYTF. DNA for the CDR3: TGTGCCAGCAGCTTGGATATACGTGGCTACACCTTC.

There are many counts of this clonotype. This chain links TRBV12-3 or TRBV12-4 with TRBJ2-3, with a possible D match to TRBD2 (6 bases). CDR3 length: 14 amino acids. V lost 3 bases to trimming and J lost 0 bases, with 7 bases between them. The CDR3: CASSFAGSTDTQYF. The CDR3 region has the DNA TGTGCCAGCAGTTTTGCGGGGAGCACAGATACGCAGTATTTT.

This clonotype appeared a few times. J is TRBJ1-5 and V is TRBV6-2 or TRBV6-3; no firm D call. The CDR3 runs to 13 residues. Per germline, CDR1 MNHEY and CDR2 SVGEGT. V was shortened by 3 bases and J by 1 base, with 4 bases between the two germline ends. As DNA, the CDR3 is TGTGCCAGCAGTTATTGGAGCAATCAGCCCCAGCATTTT. Translation: CASSYWSNQPQHF.